The T cell receptor beta chain under discussion was sequenced for a study of graft-versus-host responses after intestinal transplantation. The wider study: All of the recipients had induction that used anti-thymocyte globulin, then tacrolimus and steroids for roughly three years.

Produced via immunoSEQ multiplex PCR; TCRdb's table is partial and in-frame only. The sample includes 65,000 to 85,000 clones, around nine tenths seen only once; the top ten take approximately 6.9%. After transplant, marrow was aspirated from the posterior iliac crest or elsewhere. With 7 bases removed from V and 6 bases from J, the gap between germline ends came to 24 bases. CDR3 length: 16 amino acids. Germline V CDR1 and CDR2: MNHEY, SMNVEV (reference sequence). With respect to this clone: Its target is unknown.

Study-level results: Peak circulating GvH clone levels were associated with early post-transplant HvG declines.

This chain uses TRBV27 with TRBJ1-1; a weak D match, TRBD1 (5 bases). Here the sequenced sample was bone marrow, taken less than 750 days after intestinal transplantation. This receptor was taken from a human patient who received an intestinal transplant, so some T cells may come from the graft donor. This chain's CDR3 is CASTTQENGGWAEAFF. In DNA form, the CDR3 reads TGTGCCAGCACTACCCAAGAGAATGGGGGATGGGCTGAAGCTTTCTTT.